Listed below are T cell receptor beta chains from one sample, sequenced in a study of shared clonotypes between healthy human individuals. TCRdb's copy holds only in-frame clones and misses some; the assay was immunoSEQ multiplex PCR. The profile shows roughly 700,000 clones, 74% of them singletons. The sequenced sample was memory CD4+ T cells sorted from blood. These receptors came from a woman aged 25 to 45 in good health. Each CDR3 is given with its conserved first and last residue.

CDR3	V	J
CASSLLSATDTQYF	TRBV5-1	TRBJ2-3
CASSLAPAGSAGDNEQFF	TRBV7-6	TRBJ2-1
CASSPPYRNQPQHF	TRBV18	TRBJ1-5
CASSSRTVTSGNTIYF	TRBV11-2	TRBJ1-3
CATGPDNEQFF	TRBV2	TRBJ2-1
CASRTDTEAFF	TRBV5-1	TRBJ1-1
CASSIDSSRGRGNEQFF	TRBV19	TRBJ2-1
CASSQEMTRGQPQHF	TRBV4-1	TRBJ1-5
CASSTMGRANEQFF	TRBV6-5	TRBJ2-1
CASSFVGNQPQHF	TRBV28	TRBJ1-5
CAVTEKSRHEQYF	TRBV28	TRBJ2-7
CASSLGSGQGNQPQHF	TRBV5-1	TRBJ1-5
CASSLFSGELFF	TRBV28	TRBJ2-2
CASSLDGDYGYTF	TRBV5-1	TRBJ1-2
CASSVTGQETQYF	TRBV6-1	TRBJ2-5
CASSLASDSQPQHF	TRBV11-3	TRBJ1-5
CASSQEGGGWGEQYF	TRBV4-2	TRBJ2-7
CASSLQQDPGYTF	TRBV28	TRBJ1-2
CASSLDRGYGYTF	TRBV11-2	TRBJ1-2
CASSVEGGRAAASDTQYF	TRBV9	TRBJ2-3
CASSFRQGWNTGELFF	TRBV27	TRBJ2-2
CASAPTADYGYTF	TRBV25-1	TRBJ1-2
CASSDRQGRGKLFF	TRBV5-6	TRBJ1-4
CASSKYGGEQFF	TRBV21-1	TRBJ2-1
CASSFSGPQPQHF	TRBV28	TRBJ1-5
CATKPRGMETQYF	TRBV6-5	TRBJ2-5
CASNPTVLVPDTQYF	TRBV7-2	TRBJ2-3
CASSAQPPGLAGGRAYEQYF	TRBV27	TRBJ2-7
CASSSGLAERTDTQYF	TRBV5-4	TRBJ2-3
CASSYSASGGTEAFF	TRBV6-5	TRBJ1-1
CAWSVLFGREGPGELFF	TRBV30	TRBJ2-2
CASSYSGGKNSPLHF	TRBV6-5	TRBJ1-6
CASRQRRLSYEQYF	TRBV6-5	TRBJ2-7
CASSLDTLNEKLFF	TRBV28	TRBJ1-4
CASSYGRQTSGYTF	TRBV6-5	TRBJ1-2
CASSWLGDNQPQHF	TRBV19	TRBJ1-5
CASSLQRGYEQYF	TRBV7-2	TRBJ2-7
CASSLRYGRADGETQYF	TRBV5-6	TRBJ2-5
CASSQDSLRDVSGWRNEQFF	TRBV4-1	TRBJ2-1
CASSRTGGPYEQYF	TRBV28	TRBJ2-7
CASSPWTGEAFF	TRBV28	TRBJ1-1
CAISQEYSNQPQHF	TRBV10-3	TRBJ1-5
CASRRDRTSGNTIYF	TRBV19	TRBJ1-3